The clone carrying this T cell receptor (beta chain) is large within its sample. Antigen specificity is unknown. Its ends do not fully match the called genes, so a read error is possible. This CDR3 has 13 amino acids. CDR1 is LNHNV and CDR2 is YYDKDF in the germline V gene (reference sequence). The data originate from a study of T cell therapy after organ transplantation. Produced via immunoSEQ multiplex PCR; TCRdb's table is partial and in-frame only. The sample yields 2,000 to 2,500 clones, about 69% seen once. The receptor was derived from a human patient who had received a solid organ transplant and had CMV disease. The sequenced sample was CD8+ T cells from blood, obtained before autologous CMV-specific T cell therapy. The gene calls are TRBV15 and TRBJ1-1; D not resolved. The CDR3 protein is CATSRPMNPEAFF. The CDR3 region has the DNA TGTGCCACCTCGCGGCCTATGAACCCTGAAGCTTTCTTT.